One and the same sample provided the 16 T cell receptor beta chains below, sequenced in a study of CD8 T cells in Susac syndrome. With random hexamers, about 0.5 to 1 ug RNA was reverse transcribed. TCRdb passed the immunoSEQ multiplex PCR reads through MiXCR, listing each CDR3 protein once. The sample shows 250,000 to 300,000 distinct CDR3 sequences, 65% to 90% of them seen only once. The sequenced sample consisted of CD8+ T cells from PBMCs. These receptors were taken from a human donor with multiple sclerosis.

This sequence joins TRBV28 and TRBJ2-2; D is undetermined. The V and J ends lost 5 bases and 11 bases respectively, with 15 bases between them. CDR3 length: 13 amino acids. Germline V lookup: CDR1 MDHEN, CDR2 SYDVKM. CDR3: CASSLDSRSELFF. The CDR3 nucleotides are TGTGCCAGCAGTCTAGATTCGAGGAGTGAGCTGTTTTTT.

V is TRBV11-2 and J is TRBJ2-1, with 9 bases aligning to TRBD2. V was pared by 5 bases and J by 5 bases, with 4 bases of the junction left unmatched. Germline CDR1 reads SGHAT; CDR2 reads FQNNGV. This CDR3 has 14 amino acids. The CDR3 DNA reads TGTGCCAGCAGCATAAGACTAGCGGACAATGAGCAGTTCTTC. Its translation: CASSIRLADNEQFF.

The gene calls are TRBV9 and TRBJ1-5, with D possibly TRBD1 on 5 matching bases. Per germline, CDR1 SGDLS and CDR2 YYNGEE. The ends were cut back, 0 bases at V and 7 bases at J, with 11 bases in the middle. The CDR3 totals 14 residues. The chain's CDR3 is CASSVGGSEQPQHF. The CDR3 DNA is TGTGCCAGCAGCGTAGGGGGGTCTGAGCAGCCCCAGCATTTT.

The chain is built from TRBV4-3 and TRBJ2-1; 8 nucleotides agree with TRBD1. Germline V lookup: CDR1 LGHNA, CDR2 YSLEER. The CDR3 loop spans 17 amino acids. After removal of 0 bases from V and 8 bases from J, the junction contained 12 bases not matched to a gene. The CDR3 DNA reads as TGCGCCAGCAGCCAAGATAGTAACAGGGGGTTGGACTATGAGCAGTTCTTC. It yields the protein CASSQDSNRGLDYEQFF.

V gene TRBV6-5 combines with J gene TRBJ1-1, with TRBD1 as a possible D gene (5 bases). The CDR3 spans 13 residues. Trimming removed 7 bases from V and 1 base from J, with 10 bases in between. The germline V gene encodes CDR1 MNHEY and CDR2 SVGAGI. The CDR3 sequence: CASIWGGNTEAFF. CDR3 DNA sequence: TGTGCCAGCATTTGGGGGGGGAACACTGAAGCTTTCTTT.

This chain's CDR3 is CATRDRDNTGELFF. The CDR3 DNA is TGTGCCACCCGGGACAGGGATAACACCGGGGAGCTGTTTTTT. V and J are TRBV24-1 and TRBJ2-2; 9 bases line up with TRBD1. The CDR3 has 14 amino acids. Unmatched junction bases numbered 3, after V lost 9 bases and J lost 2 bases. Germline CDR1 and CDR2: KGHDR and SFDVKD.

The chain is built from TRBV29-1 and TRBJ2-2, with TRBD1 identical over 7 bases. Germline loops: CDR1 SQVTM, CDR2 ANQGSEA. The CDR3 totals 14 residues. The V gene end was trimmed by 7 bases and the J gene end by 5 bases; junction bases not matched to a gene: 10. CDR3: CSAEGQQNTGELFF. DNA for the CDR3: TGCAGCGCCGAGGGACAGCAAAATACCGGGGAGCTGTTTTTT.

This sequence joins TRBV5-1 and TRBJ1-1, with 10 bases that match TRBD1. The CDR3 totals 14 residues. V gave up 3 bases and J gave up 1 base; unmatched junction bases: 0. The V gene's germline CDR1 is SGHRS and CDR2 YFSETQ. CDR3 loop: CASSWTGGNTEAFF. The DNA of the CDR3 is TGCGCCAGCAGCTGGACAGGGGGGAACACTGAAGCTTTCTTT.

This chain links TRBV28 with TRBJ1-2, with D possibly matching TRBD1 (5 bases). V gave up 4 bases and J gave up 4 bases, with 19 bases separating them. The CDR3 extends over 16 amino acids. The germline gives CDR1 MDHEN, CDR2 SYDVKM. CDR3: CASSSPIGGSGYGYTF. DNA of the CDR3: TGTGCCAGCAGTTCACCTATTGGGGGTTCGGGCTATGGCTACACCTTC.

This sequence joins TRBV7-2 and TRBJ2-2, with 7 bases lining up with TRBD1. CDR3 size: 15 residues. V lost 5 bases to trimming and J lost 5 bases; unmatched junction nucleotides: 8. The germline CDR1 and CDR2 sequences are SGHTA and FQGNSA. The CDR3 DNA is TGTGCCAGCAGCCTCGGGACAGTCGGAACCGGGGAGCTGTTTTTT. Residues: CASSLGTVGTGELFF.

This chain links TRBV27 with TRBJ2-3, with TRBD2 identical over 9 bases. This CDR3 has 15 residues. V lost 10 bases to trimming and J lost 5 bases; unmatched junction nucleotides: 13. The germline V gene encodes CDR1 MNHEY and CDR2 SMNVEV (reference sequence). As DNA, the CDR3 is TGTGCCACCCTTATAGCGGGAGCTGTGGGAGATACGCAGTATTTT. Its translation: CATLIAGAVGDTQYF.

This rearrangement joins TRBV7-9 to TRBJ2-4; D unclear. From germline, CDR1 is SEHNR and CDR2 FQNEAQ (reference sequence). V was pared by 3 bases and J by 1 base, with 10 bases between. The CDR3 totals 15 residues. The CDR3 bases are TGTGCCAGCAGCTTTAGTAGTGGGGCCAAAAACATTCAGTACTTC. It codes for CASSFSSGAKNIQYF.

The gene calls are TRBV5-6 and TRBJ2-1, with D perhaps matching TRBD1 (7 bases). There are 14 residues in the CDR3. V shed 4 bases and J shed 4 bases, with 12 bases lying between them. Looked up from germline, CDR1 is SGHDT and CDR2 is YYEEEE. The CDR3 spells CASSRGTEYNEQFF. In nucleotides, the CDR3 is TGTGCCAGCAGCCGGGGGACAGAATACAATGAGCAGTTCTTC.

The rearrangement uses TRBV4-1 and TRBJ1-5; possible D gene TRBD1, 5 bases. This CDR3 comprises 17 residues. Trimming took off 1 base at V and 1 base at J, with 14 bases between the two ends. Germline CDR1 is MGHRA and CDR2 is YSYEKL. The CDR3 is CASSQVVAGTSNQPQHF. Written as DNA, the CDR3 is TGCGCCAGCAGCCAAGTGGTCGCAGGGACCAGCAATCAGCCCCAGCATTTT.

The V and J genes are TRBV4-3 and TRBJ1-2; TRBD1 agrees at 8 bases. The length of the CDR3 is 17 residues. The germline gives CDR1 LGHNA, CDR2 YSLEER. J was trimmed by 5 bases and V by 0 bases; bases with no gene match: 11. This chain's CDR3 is CASSQDPPKTGAYGYTF. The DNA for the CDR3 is TGCGCCAGCAGCCAAGACCCCCCCAAGACAGGGGCGTATGGCTACACCTTC.

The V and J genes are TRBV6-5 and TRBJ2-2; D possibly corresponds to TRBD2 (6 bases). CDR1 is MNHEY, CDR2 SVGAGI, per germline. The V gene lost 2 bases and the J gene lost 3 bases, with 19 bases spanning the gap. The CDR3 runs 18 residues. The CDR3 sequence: CASSYGGTAATDTGELFF. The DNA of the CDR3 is TGTGCCAGCAGTTACGGAGGGACGGCCGCGACGGACACCGGGGAGCTGTTTTTT.